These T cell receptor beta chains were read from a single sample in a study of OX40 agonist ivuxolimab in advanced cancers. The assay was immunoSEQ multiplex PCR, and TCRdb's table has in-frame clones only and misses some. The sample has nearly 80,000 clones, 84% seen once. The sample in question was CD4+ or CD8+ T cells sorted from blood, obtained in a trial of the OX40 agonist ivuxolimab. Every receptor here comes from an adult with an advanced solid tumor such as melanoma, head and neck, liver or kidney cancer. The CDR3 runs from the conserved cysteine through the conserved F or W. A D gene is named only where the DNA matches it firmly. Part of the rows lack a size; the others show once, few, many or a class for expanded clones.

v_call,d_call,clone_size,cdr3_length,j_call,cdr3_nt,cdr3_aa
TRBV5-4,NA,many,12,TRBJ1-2,TGTGCCAGCAGCCCGGGATCCTATGGCTACACCTTC,CASSPGSYGYTF
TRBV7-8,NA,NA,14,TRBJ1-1,TGTGCCAGCAGCTCAGGGGAGGGGAACACTGAAGCTTTCTTT,CASSSGEGNTEAFF
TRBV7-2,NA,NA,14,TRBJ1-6,TGTGCCAGCAGCCTGCAGTCCTATAATTCACCCCTCCACTTT,CASSLQSYNSPLHF
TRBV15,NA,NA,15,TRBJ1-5,TGTGCCACCAGCCCACTCCCCGGAGGGTATCAGCCCCAGCATTTT,CATSPLPGGYQPQHF
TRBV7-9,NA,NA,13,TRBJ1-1,TGTGCCAGCAGCTACGGGGGGAACACTGAAGCTTTCTTT,CASSYGGNTEAFF
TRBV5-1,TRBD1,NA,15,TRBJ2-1,TGCGCCAGCAGCTTCCTCAGGGGGCTGGACAATGAGCAGTTCTTC,CASSFLRGLDNEQFF
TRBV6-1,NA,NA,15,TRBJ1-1,TGTGCCGGGCGAAATACCGGCAGGGGCGTCACTGAAGCTTTCTTT,CAGRNTGRGVTEAFF
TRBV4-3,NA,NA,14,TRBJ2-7,TGCGCCAGCAGCCAAGATTCATGGTCCGGAGAGCAGTACTTC,CASSQDSWSGEQYF
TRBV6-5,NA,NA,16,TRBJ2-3,TGTGCCAGCAGTTACTCCGCTAACCAGATGGCAGATACGCAGTATTTT,CASSYSANQMADTQYF
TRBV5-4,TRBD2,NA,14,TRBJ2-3,TGTGCCAGCAGCCTGGGACTAGCAGGTGATACGCAGTATTTT,CASSLGLAGDTQYF
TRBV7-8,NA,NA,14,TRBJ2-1,TGTGCCAGCAGCTTAGATGAAATAGACAATGAGCAGTTCTTC,CASSLDEIDNEQFF
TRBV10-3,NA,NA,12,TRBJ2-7,TGTGCCACCCACGGGACGACCTACGAGCAGTACTTC,CATHGTTYEQYF
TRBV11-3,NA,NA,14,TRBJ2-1,TGTGCCAGCAGCTTAGGCGTCAGGGGAGATGAGCAGTTCTTC,CASSLGVRGDEQFF
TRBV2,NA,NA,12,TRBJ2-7,TGTGCCAGCAGTGTGGTATGGGACGAGCAGTACTTC,CASSVVWDEQYF
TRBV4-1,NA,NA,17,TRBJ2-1,TGCGCCAGCAGCCAAGAACGTTGGGGGAGATCCTACAATGAGCAGTTCTTC,CASSQERWGRSYNEQFF
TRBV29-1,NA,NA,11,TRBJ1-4,TGCAGCGCCACCTTCCGTGAAAAACTGTTTTTT,CSATFREKLFF
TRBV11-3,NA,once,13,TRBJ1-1,TGTGCCAGCAGCTCGGGACAGAACACTGAAGCTTTCTTT,CASSSGQNTEAFF
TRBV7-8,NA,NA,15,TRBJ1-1,TGTGCCAGCAGCTTTGGGGTTCCGAGGAACACTGAAGCTTTCTTT,CASSFGVPRNTEAFF
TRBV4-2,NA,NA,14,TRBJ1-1,TGTGCCAGCAGCCAAGACACCTCGAACACTGAAGCTTTCTTT,CASSQDTSNTEAFF
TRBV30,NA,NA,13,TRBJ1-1,TGTGCCTGGAGTACCGGGACATTAGGTCCAGCTTTCTTT,CAWSTGTLGPAFF
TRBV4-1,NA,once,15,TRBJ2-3,TGCGCCAGCAGCCAACGAATGGGGAGCCCAGATACGCAGTATTTT,CASSQRMGSPDTQYF
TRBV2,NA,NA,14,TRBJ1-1,TGTGCCAGCACCTCCACAGGGTCGAGCACTGAAGCTTTCTTT,CASTSTGSSTEAFF
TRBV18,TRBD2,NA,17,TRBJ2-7,TGTGCCAGCTCACCTGGGACTAGCGGGAGCTACGCCTACGAGCAGTACTTC,CASSPGTSGSYAYEQYF
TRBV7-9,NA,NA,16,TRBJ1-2,TGTGCCAGCAGCTTGGCGGGGGGACGACTCACCCGCGGCTACACCTTC,CASSLAGGRLTRGYTF
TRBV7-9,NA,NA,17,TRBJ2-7,TGTGCCAGCAGCTTAGCTCGGATTACGTCGAGCTCCTACGAGCAGTACTTC,CASSLARITSSSYEQYF
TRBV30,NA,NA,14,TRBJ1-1,TGTGCCTGGAGTGGACGGGGAAGGAACACTGAAGCTTTCTTT,CAWSGRGRNTEAFF
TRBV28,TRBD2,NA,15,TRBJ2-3,TGTGCCAGCAGTTGGCTAGCGGGGGGTTCAGATACGCAGTATTTT,CASSWLAGGSDTQYF
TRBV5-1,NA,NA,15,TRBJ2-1,TGCGCCAGCAGCTTGAAGCGAAGCTCCTACAATGAGCAGTTCTTC,CASSLKRSSYNEQFF
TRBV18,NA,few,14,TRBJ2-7,TGTGCCAGCTTCCCTGAGCAGGGCTCCTACGAGCAGTACTTC,CASFPEQGSYEQYF
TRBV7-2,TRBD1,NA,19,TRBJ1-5,TGTGCCAGCAGCTTAGATAGGGGACAGGGGGCAATCGGCAATCAGCCCCAGCATTTT,CASSLDRGQGAIGNQPQHF
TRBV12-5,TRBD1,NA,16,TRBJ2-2,TGTGCTAGTGGTCCCGAGACAGGGGCCAACACCGGGGAGCTGTTTTTT,CASGPETGANTGELFF
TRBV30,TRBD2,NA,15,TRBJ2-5,TGTGCCTGGGCCCTAGCGGGTACGACCCAAGAGACCCAGTACTTC,CAWALAGTTQETQYF
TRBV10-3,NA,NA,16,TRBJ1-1,TGTGCCATCAGTGAGGGGACTGGGACGTGGGTCACTGAAGCTTTCTTT,CAISEGTGTWVTEAFF
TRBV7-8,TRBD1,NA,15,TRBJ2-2,TGTGCCAGCAGACAGGACAGGGCAGACACCGGGGAGCTGTTTTTT,CASRQDRADTGELFF
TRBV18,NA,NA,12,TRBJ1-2,TGTGCCAGCTCACCCACCCAAGGGGCGTCGACCTTC,CASSPTQGASTF
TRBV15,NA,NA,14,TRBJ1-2,TGTGCCACCAGCCTGGGGCCGGCATTCTATGGCTACACCTTC,CATSLGPAFYGYTF
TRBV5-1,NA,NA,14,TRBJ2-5,TGCGCCAGCAGCTTCGGGACAAACCAAGAGACCCAGTACTTC,CASSFGTNQETQYF